This T cell receptor beta chain was observed in a study of Ad26.COV2.S vaccination and SARS-CoV-2 variants. Looking at the study overall: Each vaccinee took Ad26.COV2.S intramuscularly, once or twice 56 days apart.

This table comes from immunoSEQ multiplex PCR, and its TCRdb copy is limited to in-frame clones, with some not included. The sample includes about 440,000 clones, about 90% of them seen just once. Study-wide findings and caveats: Measurements of TCR breadth and depth may have given underestimates of the total T cell responses. Vaccine recipients and placebo recipients showed similar non-spike TCR breadth.

Trimming removed 6 bases from V and 3 bases from J; junction bases left unmatched: 9. The CDR3 has 16 residues. From germline, CDR1 is SNHLY and CDR2 FYNNEI. Regarding this clone: Its antigen is as yet unknown.

Stated treatment: some 20 received Ad26.COV2.S at low or high dose, single or two shots; roughly 5 received placebo; per-sample allocation not given. The samples were gathered on day 63 after the first injection of vaccine or placebo. It was Wuhan-strain SARS-CoV-2 spike that the Ad26 vaccine vector expressed. The starting material was peripheral blood, obtained in a trial of Ad26.COV2.S vaccine versus placebo. This sequence was found in a person between 18 and 65 years old who received the Ad26.COV2.S COVID-19 vaccine or a placebo. The chain couples TRBV2 to TRBJ2-2; 8 nucleotides line up with TRBD1. CDR3 residues: CASSPEAGGHTGELFF. DNA of the CDR3: TGTGCCAGCAGCCCCGAGGCAGGGGGCCACACCGGGGAGCTGTTTTTT. Together with reference TRBV2 and TRBJ2-2, the CDR3 gives the full variable domain: EPEVTQTPSHQVTQMGQEVILRCVPISNHLYFYWYRQILGQKVEFLVSFYNNEISEKSEIFDDQFSVERPDGSNFTLKIRSTKLEDSAMYFCASSPEAGGHTGELFFGEGSRLTVL.